Ten or more counts support the clone carrying this T cell receptor (beta chain). Its antigen is as yet unknown. This entry is derived from a study of T cells in Graves' hyperthyroidism and ophthalmopathy. General observations from the study: In the blood, most expanded thyroid clonotypes above 0.001 appeared as well. Using 13 V-J features, a model discriminated ophthalmopathy from stable hyperthyroidism.

With 3 bases removed from V and 2 bases from J, the gap between germline ends came to 16 bases. The CDR3 consists of 17 residues. Per germline, CDR1 LGHNA and CDR2 YNFKEQ. Amplification of TCR beta CDR3 regions was performed using RNA transcripts as template. Primed by the HTBI set, a first-round RT-PCR was run on the TCR CDR3. TCRdb passed the multiplex PCR reads through MiXCR, listing each CDR3 protein once. The sample records 550,000 to 850,000 distinct CDR3 sequences, roughly a sixth being singletons. The sample consisted of blood. This rearrangement joins TRBV4-2 to TRBJ1-4; no clear D gene. The TCR was taken from a woman aged 45-60 years with Graves' hyperthyroidism that later progressed to Graves' ophthalmopathy. CDR3 residues: CASSHESTGPTNEKLFF. CDR3 sequence (DNA): TGTGCCAGCAGCCATGAGAGTACCGGGCCTACTAATGAAAAACTGTTTTTT.